This TCR beta chain was identified during a study of cytomegalovirus exposure and HLA in healthy donors. This clone was recorded once. Its antigen is unknown. PCR used 60 Vbeta primers and 13 Jbeta primers. Clones were read by immunoSEQ multiplex PCR, and TCRdb kept only the in-frame ones, dropping some. The sample includes 150,000 or so clones, roughly 85% seen only once; the top ten take more than 2%. CDR1 LNHDA and CDR2 SQIVND come from the germline V gene (reference sequence). V trimming: 6 bases; J trimming: 3 bases; junction bases outside the gene matches: 8. This CDR3 region has 15 residues. Notes on the study in general: An analysis done earlier found most TCR beta V segments productive about 87% or about 30% of the time.

Donors were ostensibly healthy at sampling, although undocumented immune exposures were probable. Material for sequencing was PBMCs. This TCR was sampled from a young man in good health and CMV-seropositive. The V call is TRBV19, the J call TRBJ2-5; 9 bases fit TRBD1. DNA for the CDR3: TGTGCCAGTAGCATTCGGACAGGGGTTAAAGAGACCCAGTACTTC. Protein sequence: CASSIRTGVKETQYF.